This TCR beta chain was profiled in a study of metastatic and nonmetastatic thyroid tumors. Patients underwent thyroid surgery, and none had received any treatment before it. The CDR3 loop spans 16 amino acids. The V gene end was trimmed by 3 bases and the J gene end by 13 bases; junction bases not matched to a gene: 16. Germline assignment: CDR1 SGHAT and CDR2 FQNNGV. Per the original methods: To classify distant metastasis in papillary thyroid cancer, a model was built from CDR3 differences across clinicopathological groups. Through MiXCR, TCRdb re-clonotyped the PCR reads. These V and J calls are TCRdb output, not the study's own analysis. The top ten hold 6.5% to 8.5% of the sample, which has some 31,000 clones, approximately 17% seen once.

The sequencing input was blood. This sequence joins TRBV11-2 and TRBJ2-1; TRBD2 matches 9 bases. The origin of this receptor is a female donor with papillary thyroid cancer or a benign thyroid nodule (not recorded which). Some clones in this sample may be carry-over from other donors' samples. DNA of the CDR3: TGTGCCAGCAGCTTCAGTTCGCTAGCGGGGCACAATTATCAGTTCTTC. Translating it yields CASSFSSLAGHNYQFF.